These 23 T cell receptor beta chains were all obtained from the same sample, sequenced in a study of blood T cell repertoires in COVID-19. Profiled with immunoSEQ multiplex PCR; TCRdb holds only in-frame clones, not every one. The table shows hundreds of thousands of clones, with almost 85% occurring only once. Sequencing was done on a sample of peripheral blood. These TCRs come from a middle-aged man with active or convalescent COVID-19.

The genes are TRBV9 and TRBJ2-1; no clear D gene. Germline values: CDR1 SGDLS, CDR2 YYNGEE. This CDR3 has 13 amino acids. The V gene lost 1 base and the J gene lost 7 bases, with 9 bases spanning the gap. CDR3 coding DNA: TGTGCCAGCAGCGTATCGACTGGAAATGAGCAGTTCTTC. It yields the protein CASSVSTGNEQFF.

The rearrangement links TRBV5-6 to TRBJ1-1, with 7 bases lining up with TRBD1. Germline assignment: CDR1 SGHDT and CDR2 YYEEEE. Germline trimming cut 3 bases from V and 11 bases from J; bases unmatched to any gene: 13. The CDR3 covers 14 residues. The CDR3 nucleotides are TGTGCCAGCAGCTCAACAGGGGTCTTCCGTTACGCTTTCTTT. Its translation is CASSSTGVFRYAFF.

The CDR3 DNA follows: TGTGCCAGCAGCATCCCGAGCGGGGGTACCCATCAGCCCCAGCATTTT. This translates into CASSIPSGGTHQPQHF. The chain is built from TRBV5-4 and TRBJ1-5, with D perhaps matching TRBD1 (5 bases). V lost 4 bases and J lost 5, with 19 bases in between. The germline CDR1 and CDR2 sequences are SGHNT and YYREEE (reference sequence). The CDR3 is 16 residues long.

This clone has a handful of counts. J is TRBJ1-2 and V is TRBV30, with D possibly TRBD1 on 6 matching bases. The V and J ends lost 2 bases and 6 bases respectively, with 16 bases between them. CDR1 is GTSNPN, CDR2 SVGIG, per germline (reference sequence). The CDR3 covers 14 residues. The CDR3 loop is CAWSPPGQRNGYTF. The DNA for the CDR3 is TGTGCCTGGAGTCCCCCCGGACAGAGGAATGGCTACACCTTC.

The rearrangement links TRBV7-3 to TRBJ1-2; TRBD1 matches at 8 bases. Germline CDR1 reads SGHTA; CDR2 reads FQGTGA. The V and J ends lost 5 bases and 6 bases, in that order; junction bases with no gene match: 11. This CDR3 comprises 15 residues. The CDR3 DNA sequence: TGTGCCAGCAGCGCCGGGACAGGACGAGGAAATGGCTACACCTTC. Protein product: CASSAGTGRGNGYTF.

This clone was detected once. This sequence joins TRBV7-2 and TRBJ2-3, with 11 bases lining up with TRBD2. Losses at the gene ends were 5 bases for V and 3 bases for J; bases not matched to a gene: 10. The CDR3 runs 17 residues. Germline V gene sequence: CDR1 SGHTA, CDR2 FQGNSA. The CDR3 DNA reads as TGTGCCAGCAGCGAAACTAGCGGGAGAGGGAGGACAGATACGCAGTATTTT. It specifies CASSETSGRGRTDTQYF.

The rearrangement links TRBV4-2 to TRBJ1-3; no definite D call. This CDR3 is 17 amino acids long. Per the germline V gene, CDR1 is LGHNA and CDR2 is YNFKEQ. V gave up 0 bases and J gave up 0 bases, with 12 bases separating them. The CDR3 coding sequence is TGTGCCAGCAGCCAAGAGGCCCTAGGGAGCTCTGGAAACACCATATATTTT. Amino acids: CASSQEALGSSGNTIYF.

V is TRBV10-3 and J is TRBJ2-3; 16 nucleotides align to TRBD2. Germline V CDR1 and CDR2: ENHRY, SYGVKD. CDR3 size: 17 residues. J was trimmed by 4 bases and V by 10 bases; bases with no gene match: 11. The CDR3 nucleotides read TGTGCCACCGGAGGGACTAGCGGGAGGGCCATGGCAGATACGCAGTATTTT. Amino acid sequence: CATGGTSGRAMADTQYF.

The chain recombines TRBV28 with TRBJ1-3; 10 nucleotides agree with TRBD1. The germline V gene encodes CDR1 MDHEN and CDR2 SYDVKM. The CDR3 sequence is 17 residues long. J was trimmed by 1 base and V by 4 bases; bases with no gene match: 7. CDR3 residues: CASSSGQGLGSGNTIYF. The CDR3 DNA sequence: TGTGCCAGCAGTTCGGGACAGGGGCTAGGGTCTGGAAACACCATATATTTT. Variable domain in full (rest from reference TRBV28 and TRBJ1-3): DVKVTQSSRYLVKRTGEKVFLECVQDMDHENMFWYRQDPGLGLRLIYFSYDVKMKEKGDIPEGYSVSREKKERFSLILESASTNQTSMYLCASSSGQGLGSGNTIYFGEGSWLTVV.

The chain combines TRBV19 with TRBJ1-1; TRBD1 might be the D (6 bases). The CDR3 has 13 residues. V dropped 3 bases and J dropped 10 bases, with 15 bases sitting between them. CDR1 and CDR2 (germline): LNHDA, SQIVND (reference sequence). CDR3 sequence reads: CASSMGRGRAAFF. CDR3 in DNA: TGTGCCAGTAGTATGGGCAGGGGCCGGGCAGCTTTCTTT.

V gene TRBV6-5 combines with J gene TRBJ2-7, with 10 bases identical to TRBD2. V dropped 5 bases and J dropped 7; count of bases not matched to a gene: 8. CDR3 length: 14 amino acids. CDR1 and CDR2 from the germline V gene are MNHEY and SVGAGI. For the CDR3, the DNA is TGTGCCAGCAGTACCATAGCGGGAGGCACAGAGCAGTACTTC. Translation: CASSTIAGGTEQYF.

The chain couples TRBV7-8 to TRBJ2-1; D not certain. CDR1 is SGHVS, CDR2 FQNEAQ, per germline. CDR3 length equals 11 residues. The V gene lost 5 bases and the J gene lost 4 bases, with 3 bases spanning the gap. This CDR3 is CASSPYNEQFF. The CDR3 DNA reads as TGTGCCAGCAGCCCGTACAATGAGCAGTTCTTC.

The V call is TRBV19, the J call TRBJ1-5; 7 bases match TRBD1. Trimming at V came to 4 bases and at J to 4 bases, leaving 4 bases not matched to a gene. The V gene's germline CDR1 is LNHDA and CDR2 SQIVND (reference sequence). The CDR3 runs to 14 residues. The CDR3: CASSRQGGNQPQHF. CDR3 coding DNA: TGTGCCAGTAGTAGACAGGGCGGGAATCAGCCCCAGCATTTT.

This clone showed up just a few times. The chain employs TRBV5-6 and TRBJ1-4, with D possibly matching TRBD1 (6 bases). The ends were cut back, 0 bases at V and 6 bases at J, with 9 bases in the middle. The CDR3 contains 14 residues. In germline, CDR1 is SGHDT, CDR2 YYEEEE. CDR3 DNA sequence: TGTGCCAGCAGCTTGGAGGGGGTTTATGAAAAACTGTTTTTT. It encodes CASSLEGVYEKLFF.

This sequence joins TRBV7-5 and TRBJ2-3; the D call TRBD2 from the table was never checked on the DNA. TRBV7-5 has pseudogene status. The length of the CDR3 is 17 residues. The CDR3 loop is CVRSFLSGSLGPDTQYF. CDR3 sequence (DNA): TGTGTCAGAAGCTTCCTTAGCGGGAGCTTGGGTCCAGATACGCAGTATTTT.

As DNA, the CDR3 is TGTGCCAGCAGCGGGTTTGTGGGCACTGAAGCTTTCTTT. This encodes CASSGFVGTEAFF. The chain joins TRBV6-5 to TRBJ1-1; D call uncertain. V shed 6 bases and J shed 4 bases, with 12 bases lying between them. Germline values: CDR1 MNHEY, CDR2 SVGAGI. The CDR3 has 13 residues.

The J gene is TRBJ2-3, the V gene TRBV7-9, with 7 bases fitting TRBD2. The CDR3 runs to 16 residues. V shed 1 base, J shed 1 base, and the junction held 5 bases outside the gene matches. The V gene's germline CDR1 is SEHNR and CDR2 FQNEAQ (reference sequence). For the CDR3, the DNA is TGTGCCAGCAGCTTAGTCCTCACTAGCGGCACAGATACGCAGTATTTT. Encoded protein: CASSLVLTSGTDTQYF.

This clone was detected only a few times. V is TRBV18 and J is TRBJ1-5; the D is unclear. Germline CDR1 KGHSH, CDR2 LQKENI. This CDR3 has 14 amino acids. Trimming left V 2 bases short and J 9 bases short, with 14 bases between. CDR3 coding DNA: TGTGCCAGCTCACCATTGGCCGCGACTGGGCCCCAGCATTTT. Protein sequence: CASSPLAATGPQHF. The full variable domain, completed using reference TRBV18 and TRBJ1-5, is NAGVMQNPRHLVRRRGQEARLRCSPMKGHSHVYWYRQLPEEGLKFMVYLQKENIIDESGMPKERFSAEFPKEGPSILRIQQVVRGDSAAYFCASSPLAATGPQHFGDGTRLSIL.

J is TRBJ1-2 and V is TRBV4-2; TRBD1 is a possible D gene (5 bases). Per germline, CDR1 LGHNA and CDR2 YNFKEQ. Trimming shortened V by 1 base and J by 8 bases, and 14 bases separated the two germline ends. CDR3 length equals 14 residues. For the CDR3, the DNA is TGTGCCAGCAGCCAAGTCTCCCAGGGAACCGGCTACACCTTC. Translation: CASSQVSQGTGYTF.

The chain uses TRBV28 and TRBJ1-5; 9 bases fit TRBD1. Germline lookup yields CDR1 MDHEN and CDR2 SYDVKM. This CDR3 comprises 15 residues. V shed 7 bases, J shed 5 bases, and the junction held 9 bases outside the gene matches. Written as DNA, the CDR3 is TGTGCCAGCACCGCAATACAGGGGGCGGATCAGCCCCAGCATTTT. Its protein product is CASTAIQGADQPQHF.

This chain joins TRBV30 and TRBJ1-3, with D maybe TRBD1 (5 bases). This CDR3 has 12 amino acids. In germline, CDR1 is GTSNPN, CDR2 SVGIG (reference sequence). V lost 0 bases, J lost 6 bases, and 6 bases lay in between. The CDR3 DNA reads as TGTGCCTGGAGTGTCAGGGCAAACACCATATATTTT. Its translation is CAWSVRANTIYF.

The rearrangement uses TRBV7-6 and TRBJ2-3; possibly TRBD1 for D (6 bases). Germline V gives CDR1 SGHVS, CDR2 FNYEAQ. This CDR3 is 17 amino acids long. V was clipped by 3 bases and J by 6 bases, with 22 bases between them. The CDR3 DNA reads TGTGCCAGCAGCTTCCCCATTGATCAGGGGAAAGGGGATACGCAGTATTTT. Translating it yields CASSFPIDQGKGDTQYF.

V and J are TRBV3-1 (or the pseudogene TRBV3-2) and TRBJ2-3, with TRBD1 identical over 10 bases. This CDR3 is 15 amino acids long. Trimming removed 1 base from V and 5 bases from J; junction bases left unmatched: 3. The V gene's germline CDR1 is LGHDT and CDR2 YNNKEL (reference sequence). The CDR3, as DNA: TGTGCCAGCAGCCAAGCTCGGGACAGGGGAGATACGCAGTATTTT. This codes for CASSQARDRGDTQYF.